This TCR beta chain was identified in a study of T-cell reconstitution after alpha-beta-depleted transplantation in children. Losses at the gene ends were 2 bases for V and 5 bases for J; bases not matched to a gene: 5. This CDR3 spans 14 amino acids. CDR1 and CDR2 (germline): SGHDN, FVKESK. Unique molecular identifiers were incorporated into the prepared TCRbeta library. TCRdb processed the PCR reads anew with MiXCR; each CDR3 protein has one entry. The sample includes 450,000 to 600,000 distinct CDR3 sequences, approximately 12% seen only once; the top ten take 2.2%. Findings of the study overall: After one year, T-cell counts and TCRbeta diversity mostly came from new T cells. Where some patients showed high TCRbeta diversity at day 60, it came from recipient T cells and thymic progenitors that had survived. Expanded clones from the graft, numbering several hundred, reportedly supplied alpha-beta T cells about two months after transplant.

This clonotype was counted ten times or more. Its antigen is unknown. The receptor was isolated from a male patient under 18 who had a stem cell transplant for acute myeloid leukemia, so the T cells may come from the graft donor. The material sequenced was PBMCs, mostly from graft donor cells, taken 360 days after TCRalphabeta/CD19-depleted stem cell transplant. The J gene is TRBJ1-1, the V gene TRBV14, with TRBD1 matching over 7 bases. CDR3 nucleotide sequence: TGTGCCAGCAGCCAATTGGAACAGGGGACTGAAGCTTTCTTT. Amino acids: CASSQLEQGTEAFF.